This TCR beta chain came from a study of regulatory T cells in long-lasting Graves disease. Whole-study results and caveats: Shared public clonotypes totalled over 2,500 in persistent patients, compared with some 920 in new patients.

Building the TCR beta libraries relied on iRepertoire HTBI primers, and CDR3 regions underwent Arm-PCR. TCRdb called the multiplex PCR reads again in MiXCR, with one record for every CDR3 protein. The sample carries 620,000 or so distinct CDR3 sequences, roughly 15% recorded once. Germline V gives CDR1 SGHRS, CDR2 YFSETQ. This CDR3 contains 17 residues. A word on this clonotype: Its antigen is as yet unknown. A junction boundary mismatches the germline segment, possibly from a read error.

Time point described: newly diagnosed GD, antithyroid drugs for less than 3 months. From PBMCs, RNA was extracted and then used to make the TCR library. It was American Thyroid Association guidelines that determined Graves' disease diagnosis. This same sample was also part of a study on T cells in Graves' hyperthyroidism and ophthalmopathy. That work contributes: The study used the HTBI primer set for a first-round RT-PCR of the TCR CDR3.

This receptor was identified in a woman in her 30s with Graves disease. The rearrangement joins TRBV5-1 to TRBJ1-6; D uncertain. The sample consisted of peripheral blood mononuclear cells (PBMCs), taken at new diagnosis, from a patient treated with antithyroid drugs. DNA for the CDR3: TGCGCCAACAGCTTGGAGACTTCTCAAGGCGGCAATTCACCCCTCCACTTT. Translation: CANSLETSQGGNSPLHF.